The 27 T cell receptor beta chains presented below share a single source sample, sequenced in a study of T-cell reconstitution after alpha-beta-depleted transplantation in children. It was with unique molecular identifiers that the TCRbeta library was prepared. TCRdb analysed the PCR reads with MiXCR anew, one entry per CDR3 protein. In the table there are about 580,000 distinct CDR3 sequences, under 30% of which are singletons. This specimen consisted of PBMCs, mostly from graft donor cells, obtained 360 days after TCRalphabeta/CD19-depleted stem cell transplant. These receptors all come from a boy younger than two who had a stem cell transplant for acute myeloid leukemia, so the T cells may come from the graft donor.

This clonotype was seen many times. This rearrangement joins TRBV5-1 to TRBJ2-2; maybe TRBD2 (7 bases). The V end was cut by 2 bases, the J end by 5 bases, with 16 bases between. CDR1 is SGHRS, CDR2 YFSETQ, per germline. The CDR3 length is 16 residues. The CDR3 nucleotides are TGCGCCAGCAGCTTCGGTGGGGGGGCCTCTACCGGGGAGCTGTTTTTT. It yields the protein CASSFGGGASTGELFF. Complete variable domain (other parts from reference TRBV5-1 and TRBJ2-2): KAGVTQTPRYLIKTRGQQVTLSCSPISGHRSVSWYQQTPGQGLQFLFEYFSETQRNKGNFPGRFSGRQFSNSRSEMNVSTLELGDSALYLCASSFGGGASTGELFFGEGSRLTVL.

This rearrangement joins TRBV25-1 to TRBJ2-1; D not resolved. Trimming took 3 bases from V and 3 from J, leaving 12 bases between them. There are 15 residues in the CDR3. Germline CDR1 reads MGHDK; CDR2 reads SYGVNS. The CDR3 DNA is TGTGCCAGCAGTGAGGTGGGCGGCGGCTACAATGAGCAGTTCTTC. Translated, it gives CASSEVGGGYNEQFF.

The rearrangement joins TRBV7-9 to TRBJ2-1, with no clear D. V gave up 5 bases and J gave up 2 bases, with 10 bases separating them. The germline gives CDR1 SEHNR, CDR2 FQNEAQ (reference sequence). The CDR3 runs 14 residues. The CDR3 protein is CASSLGLAYNEQFF. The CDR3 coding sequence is TGTGCCAGCAGCCTCGGGCTAGCCTACAATGAGCAGTTCTTC.

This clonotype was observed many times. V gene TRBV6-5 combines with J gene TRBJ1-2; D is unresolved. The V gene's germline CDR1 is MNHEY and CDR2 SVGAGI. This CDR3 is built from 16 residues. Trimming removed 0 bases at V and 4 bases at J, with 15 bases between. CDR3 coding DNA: TGTGCCAGCAGTTACTCGGAAGGCCTCTATGGCTATGGCTACACCTTC. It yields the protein CASSYSEGLYGYGYTF.

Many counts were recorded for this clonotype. As DNA, the CDR3 is TGTGCCAGCAGAGTACAGGGGGCGGGGGAGACCCAGTACTTC. This codes for CASRVQGAGETQYF. This chain joins TRBV28 and TRBJ2-5, with 9 nucleotides matching TRBD1. CDR1 is MDHEN and CDR2 is SYDVKM in the germline V gene. The CDR3 consists of 14 residues. V shed 6 bases and J 5 bases; nucleotides not matched to a gene: 7.

CDR3 coding DNA: TGTGCCAGCAGCCAAAGGGACAGCCGGAAGGCCCAGTACTTC. Translation gives CASSQRDSRKAQYF. V gene TRBV14 combines with J gene TRBJ2-5, with TRBD1 identical over 7 bases. CDR1 is SGHDN and CDR2 is FVKESK in the germline V gene. After removal of 2 bases from V and 9 bases from J, the junction contained 9 bases not matched to a gene. This CDR3 contains 14 residues.

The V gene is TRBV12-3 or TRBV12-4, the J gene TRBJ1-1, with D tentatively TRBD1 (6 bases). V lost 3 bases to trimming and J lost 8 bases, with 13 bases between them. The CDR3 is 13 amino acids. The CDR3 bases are TGTGCCAGCAGTTTCTCGGGGGCGCGCGAAGCTTTCTTT. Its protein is CASSFSGAREAFF.

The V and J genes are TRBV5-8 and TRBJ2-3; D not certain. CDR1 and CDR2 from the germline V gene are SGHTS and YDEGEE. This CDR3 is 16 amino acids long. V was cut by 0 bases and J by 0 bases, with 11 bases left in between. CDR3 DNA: TGTGCCAGCAGCTTGGACGTGACACCGAGCACAGATACGCAGTATTTT. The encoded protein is CASSLDVTPSTDTQYF.

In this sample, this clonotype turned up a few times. The CDR3 DNA sequence: TGCAGTGCTAGGGGGCTAGTTCCGGATACGCAGTATTTT. It is translated as CSARGLVPDTQYF. This chain uses TRBV20-1 with TRBJ2-3; the D gene is possibly TRBD1 (5 bases). CDR3 length equals 13 residues. Germline CDR1 DFQATT, CDR2 SNEGSKA (reference sequence). V shed 3 bases and J shed 6 bases, with 13 bases lying between them.

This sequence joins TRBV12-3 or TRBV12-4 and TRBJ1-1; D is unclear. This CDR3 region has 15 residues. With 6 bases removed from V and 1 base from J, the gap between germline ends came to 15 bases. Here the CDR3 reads CASSLSLGGNTEAFF. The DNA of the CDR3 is TGTGCCAGCAGCCTAAGCCTTGGTGGGAACACTGAAGCTTTCTTT.

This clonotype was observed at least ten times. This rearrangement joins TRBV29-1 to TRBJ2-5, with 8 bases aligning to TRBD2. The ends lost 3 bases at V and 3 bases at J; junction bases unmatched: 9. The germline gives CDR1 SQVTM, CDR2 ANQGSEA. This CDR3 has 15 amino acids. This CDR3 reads CSVDGAAGEEETQYF. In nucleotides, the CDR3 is TGCAGCGTTGATGGGGCAGCGGGGGAAGAAGAGACCCAGTACTTC.

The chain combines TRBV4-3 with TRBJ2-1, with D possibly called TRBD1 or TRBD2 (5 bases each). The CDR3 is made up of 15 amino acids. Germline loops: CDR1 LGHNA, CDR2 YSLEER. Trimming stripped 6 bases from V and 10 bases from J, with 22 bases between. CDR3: CASSWVYGGSREQFF. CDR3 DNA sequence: TGCGCCAGCAGTTGGGTCTATGGGGGTTCACGGGAGCAGTTCTTC.

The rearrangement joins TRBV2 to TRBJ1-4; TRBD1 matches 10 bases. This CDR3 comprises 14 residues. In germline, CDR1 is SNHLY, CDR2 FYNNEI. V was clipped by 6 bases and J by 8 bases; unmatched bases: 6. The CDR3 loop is CASRVGTGDEKLFF. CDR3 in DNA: TGTGCCAGCAGGGTCGGGACAGGGGACGAAAAACTGTTTTTT.

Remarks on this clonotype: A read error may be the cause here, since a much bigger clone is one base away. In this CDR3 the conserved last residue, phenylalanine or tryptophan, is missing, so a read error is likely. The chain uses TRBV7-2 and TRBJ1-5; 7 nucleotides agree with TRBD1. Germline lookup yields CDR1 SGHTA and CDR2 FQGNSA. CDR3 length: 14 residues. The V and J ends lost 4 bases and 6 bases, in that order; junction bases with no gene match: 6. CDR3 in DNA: TGTGCCAGCAGCTCCCGACAGGGTGGTCAGCCCCAGCATTCT. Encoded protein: CASSSRQGGQPQHS.

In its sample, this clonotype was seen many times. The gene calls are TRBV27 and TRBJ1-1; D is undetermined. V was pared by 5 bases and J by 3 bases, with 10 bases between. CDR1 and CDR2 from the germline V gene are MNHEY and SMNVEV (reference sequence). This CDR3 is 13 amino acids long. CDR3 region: CASSLFTYTEAFF. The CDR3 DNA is TGTGCCAGCAGTCTATTCACCTACACTGAAGCTTTCTTT.

The CDR3 bases are TGTGCCAGCAGTTTATTCTTGGGACAGGGGATCCTCTACGAGCAGTACTTC. This translates into CASSLFLGQGILYEQYF. This chain uses TRBV12-3 or TRBV12-4 with TRBJ2-7; 10 bases match TRBD1. This CDR3 is 17 amino acids long. V lost 2 bases and J lost 3; bases outside the gene matches: 10.

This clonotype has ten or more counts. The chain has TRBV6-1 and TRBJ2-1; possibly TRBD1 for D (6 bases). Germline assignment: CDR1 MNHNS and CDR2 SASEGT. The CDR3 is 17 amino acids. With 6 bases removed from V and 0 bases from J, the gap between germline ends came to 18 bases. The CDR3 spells CASRKGVGSDSYNEQFF. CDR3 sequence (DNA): TGTGCCAGCAGGAAGGGGGTGGGGTCCGACTCCTACAATGAGCAGTTCTTC.

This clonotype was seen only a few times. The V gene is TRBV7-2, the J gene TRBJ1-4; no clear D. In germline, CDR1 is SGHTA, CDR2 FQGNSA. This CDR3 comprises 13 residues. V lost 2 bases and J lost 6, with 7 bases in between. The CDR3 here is CASSLMGDEKLFF. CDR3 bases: TGTGCCAGCAGCTTAATGGGTGATGAAAAACTGTTTTTT.

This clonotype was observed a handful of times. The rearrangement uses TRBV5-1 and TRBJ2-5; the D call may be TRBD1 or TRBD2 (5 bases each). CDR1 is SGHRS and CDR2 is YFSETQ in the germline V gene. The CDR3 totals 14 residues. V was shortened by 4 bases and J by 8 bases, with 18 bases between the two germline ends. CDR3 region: CASSVAWDARTQYF. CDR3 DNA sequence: TGCGCCAGCAGCGTAGCATGGGACGCCCGAACCCAGTACTTC.

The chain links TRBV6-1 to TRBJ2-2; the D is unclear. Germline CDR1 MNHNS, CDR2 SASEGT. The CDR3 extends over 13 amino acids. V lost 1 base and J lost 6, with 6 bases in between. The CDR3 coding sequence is TGTGCCAGCAGTGAAGGGCGTCCCGGGGAGCTGTTTTTT. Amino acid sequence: CASSEGRPGELFF.

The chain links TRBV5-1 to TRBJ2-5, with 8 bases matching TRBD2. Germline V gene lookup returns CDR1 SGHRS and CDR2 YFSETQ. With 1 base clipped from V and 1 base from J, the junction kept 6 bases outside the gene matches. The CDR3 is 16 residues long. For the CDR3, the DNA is TGCGCCAGCAGCTTGCGGGCGGGGGGCCTCCAAGAGACCCAGTACTTC. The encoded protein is CASSLRAGGLQETQYF.

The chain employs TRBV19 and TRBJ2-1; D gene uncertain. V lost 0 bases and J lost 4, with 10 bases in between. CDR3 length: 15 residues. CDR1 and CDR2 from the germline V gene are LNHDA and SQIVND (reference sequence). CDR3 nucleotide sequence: TGTGCCAGTAGTATAGATGGTTTACTGTACAATGAGCAGTTCTTC. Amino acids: CASSIDGLLYNEQFF.

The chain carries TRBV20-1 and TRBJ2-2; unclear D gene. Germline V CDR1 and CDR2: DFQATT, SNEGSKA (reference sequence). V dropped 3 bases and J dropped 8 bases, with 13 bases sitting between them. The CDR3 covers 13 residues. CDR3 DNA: TGCAGTGCTAGTATTAAGCTGAGGGGGGAGCTGTTTTTT. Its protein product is CSASIKLRGELFF.

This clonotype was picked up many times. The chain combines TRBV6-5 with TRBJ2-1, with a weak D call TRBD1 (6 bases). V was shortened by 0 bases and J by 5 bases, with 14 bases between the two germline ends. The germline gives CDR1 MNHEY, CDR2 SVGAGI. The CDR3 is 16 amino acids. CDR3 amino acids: CASSYSDSQRNNEQFF. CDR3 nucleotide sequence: TGTGCCAGCAGTTACTCGGACAGTCAACGGAACAATGAGCAGTTCTTC.

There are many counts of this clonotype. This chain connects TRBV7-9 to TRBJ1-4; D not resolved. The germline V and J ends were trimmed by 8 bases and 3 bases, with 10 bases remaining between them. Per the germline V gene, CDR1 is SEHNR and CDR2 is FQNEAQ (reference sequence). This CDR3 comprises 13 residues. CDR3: CASGGRPNEKLFF. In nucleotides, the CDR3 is TGTGCCAGCGGCGGCAGACCTAATGAAAAACTGTTTTTT.

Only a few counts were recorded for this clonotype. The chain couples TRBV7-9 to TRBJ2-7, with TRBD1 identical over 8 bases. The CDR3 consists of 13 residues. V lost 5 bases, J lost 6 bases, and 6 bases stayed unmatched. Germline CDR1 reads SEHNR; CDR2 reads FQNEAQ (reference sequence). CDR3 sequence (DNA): TGTGCCAGCAGCCCGACAGGGGTCCCCGAGCAGTACTTC. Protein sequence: CASSPTGVPEQYF.

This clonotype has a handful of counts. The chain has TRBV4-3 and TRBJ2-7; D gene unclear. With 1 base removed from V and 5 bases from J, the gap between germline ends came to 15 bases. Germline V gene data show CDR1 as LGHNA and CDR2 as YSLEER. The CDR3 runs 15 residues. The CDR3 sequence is CASSQGWALENEQYF. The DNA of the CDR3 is TGCGCCAGCAGCCAAGGGTGGGCCCTGGAAAACGAGCAGTACTTC.